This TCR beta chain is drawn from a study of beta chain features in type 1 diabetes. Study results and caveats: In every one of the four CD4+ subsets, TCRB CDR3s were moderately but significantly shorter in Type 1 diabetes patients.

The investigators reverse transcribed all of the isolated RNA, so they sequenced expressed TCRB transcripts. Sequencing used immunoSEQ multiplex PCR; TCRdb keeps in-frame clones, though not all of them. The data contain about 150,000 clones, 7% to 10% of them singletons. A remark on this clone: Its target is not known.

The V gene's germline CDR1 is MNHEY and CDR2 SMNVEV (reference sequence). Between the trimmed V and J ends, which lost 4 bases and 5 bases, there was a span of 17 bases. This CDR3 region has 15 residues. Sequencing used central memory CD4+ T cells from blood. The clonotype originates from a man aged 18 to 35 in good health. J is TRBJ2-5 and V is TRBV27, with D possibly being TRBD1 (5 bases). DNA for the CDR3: TGTGCCAGCAGTTCCCCCCGGCAGGGCCGGGAGACCCAGTACTTC. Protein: CASSSPRQGRETQYF.